Sequencing of this T cell receptor beta chain was carried out in a study of T cell changes during pregnancy in multiple sclerosis. TCRdb's copy holds only in-frame clones and misses some; the assay was immunoSEQ multiplex PCR. The repertoire holds more than 70,000 clones, with about nine tenths as singletons. CDR3 length: 12 amino acids. The V and J ends lost 2 bases and 9 bases, in that order; junction bases with no gene match: 1. Germline CDR1 is SGHNT and CDR2 is YENEEA. The rearrangement uses TRBV11-3 and TRBJ2-1, with 7 bases matching TRBD1. This sequence was found in a female donor in good health, enrolled as a control in a pregnancy study. Sample: peripheral blood, taken after pregnancy. CDR3 sequence (DNA): TGTGCCAGCAGCTTAACAGGGGTTGAGCAGTTCTTC. This sequence encodes CASSLTGVEQFF.